Listed below are T cell receptor beta chains from one sample, sequenced in a study of breast tumors, draining lymph nodes, adjacent tissues. Using its own MiXCR run on the multiplex PCR reads, TCRdb lists one record per CDR3 protein. Of 70,000 to 85,000 distinct CDR3 sequences listed, about 20% are singletons. The sample was axillary lymph node tissue. These receptors all stem from a female donor with breast cancer. Some clones in this sample may be carry-over from other donors' samples. CDR3s include the opening cysteine and the closing phenylalanine or tryptophan. The D gene is left open where the match is weak. Expanded clones get a size class; other rows say once, few or many, or leave the size out.

clone_size: many
j_call: TRBJ2-5
d_call: NA
v_call: TRBV20-1
cdr3_aa: CSARDSGGKETQYF
cdr3_nt: TGCAGTGCTAGAGATTCGGGTGGGAAAGAGACCCAGTACTTC

clone_size: NA
j_call: TRBJ2-7
d_call: TRBD1
v_call: TRBV30
cdr3_aa: CACHDRERSSLKQYF
cdr3_nt: TGTGCCTGCCATGACAGGGAAAGGTCATCTTTGAAGCAGTACTTC

clone_size: NA
j_call: TRBJ2-1
d_call: NA
v_call: TRBV6-6
cdr3_aa: CASSYLPLGEEDEQFF
cdr3_nt: TGTGCCAGCAGTTATCTGCCCCTCGGGGAAGAGGATGAGCAGTTCTTC

clone_size: many
j_call: TRBJ2-7
d_call: NA
v_call: TRBV12-3/TRBV12-4
cdr3_aa: CASSFGGYEQYF
cdr3_nt: TGTGCCAGCAGTTTTGGGGGCTACGAGCAGTACTTC

clone_size: many
j_call: TRBJ2-1
d_call: TRBD1
v_call: TRBV2
cdr3_aa: CASTTGGRNEQFF
cdr3_nt: TGTGCCAGTACGACAGGGGGTAGGAATGAGCAGTTCTTC

clone_size: many
j_call: TRBJ2-1
d_call: TRBD2
v_call: TRBV20-1
cdr3_aa: CSARSGMTGSYNEQFF
cdr3_nt: TGCAGTGCTAGGAGCGGGATGACGGGATCCTACAATGAGCAGTTCTTC

clone_size: NA
j_call: TRBJ1-2
d_call: NA
v_call: TRBV18
cdr3_aa: CASSPQGRWGYTF
cdr3_nt: TGTGCCAGCTCACCACAGGGGCGATGGGGCTACACCTTC

clone_size: few
j_call: TRBJ2-5
d_call: NA
v_call: TRBV5-1
cdr3_aa: CASSSTPWGPAGNQETQYF
cdr3_nt: TGCGCCAGCAGCTCCACCCCTTGGGGGCCAGCGGGGAATCAAGAGACCCAGTACTTC

clone_size: NA
j_call: TRBJ2-1
d_call: NA
v_call: TRBV6-5
cdr3_aa: CASSTGFSSYNEQFF
cdr3_nt: TGTGCCAGCAGTACCGGGTTTAGCTCCTACAATGAGCAGTTCTTC

clone_size: many
j_call: TRBJ2-2
d_call: NA
v_call: TRBV5-6
cdr3_aa: CASRNYAKGELFF
cdr3_nt: TGTGCCAGCAGGAACTACGCGAAGGGGGAGCTGTTTTTT

clone_size: many
j_call: TRBJ2-5
d_call: TRBD1
v_call: TRBV7-2
cdr3_aa: CASSVGQAATQYF
cdr3_nt: TGTGCCAGCAGCGTGGGACAGGCGGCGACCCAGTACTTC

clone_size: many
j_call: TRBJ2-5
d_call: NA
v_call: TRBV2
cdr3_aa: CASGASWETQYF
cdr3_nt: TGTGCCAGCGGGGCTAGCTGGGAGACCCAGTACTTC

clone_size: NA
j_call: TRBJ2-5
d_call: TRBD2
v_call: TRBV6-6
cdr3_aa: CASRKGLAGAMETQYF
cdr3_nt: TGTGCCAGCAGAAAAGGACTAGCGGGAGCAATGGAGACCCAGTACTTC

clone_size: many
j_call: TRBJ2-7
d_call: NA
v_call: TRBV27
cdr3_aa: CASGRGRQYF
cdr3_nt: TGTGCCAGCGGACGGGGGCGCCAGTACTTC

clone_size: many
j_call: TRBJ2-7
d_call: NA
v_call: TRBV28
cdr3_aa: CASSLGIHYEQYF
cdr3_nt: TGTGCCAGCAGTTTAGGGATCCACTACGAGCAGTACTTC

clone_size: many
j_call: TRBJ2-3
d_call: NA
v_call: TRBV2
cdr3_aa: CARTDRSTDTQYF
cdr3_nt: TGTGCCAGGACGGATAGGAGTACAGATACGCAGTATTTT

clone_size: many
j_call: TRBJ2-7
d_call: NA
v_call: TRBV20-1
cdr3_aa: CSAGHSYEQYF
cdr3_nt: TGCAGTGCTGGGCACTCCTACGAGCAGTACTTC

clone_size: many
j_call: TRBJ2-7
d_call: NA
v_call: TRBV6-2/TRBV6-3
cdr3_aa: CASSYSFGSGSSYEQYF
cdr3_nt: TGTGCCAGCAGTTACTCGTTCGGGAGTGGGTCATCCTACGAGCAGTACTTC

clone_size: many
j_call: TRBJ2-7
d_call: NA
v_call: TRBV2
cdr3_aa: CASSDRYEQYF
cdr3_nt: TGTGCCAGCAGTGACAGGTACGAGCAGTACTTC

clone_size: many
j_call: TRBJ2-3
d_call: TRBD2
v_call: TRBV4-1
cdr3_aa: CASSQARGLEADTQYF
cdr3_nt: TGCGCCAGCAGCCAAGCTAGGGGACTAGAGGCGGATACGCAGTATTTT

clone_size: once
j_call: TRBJ1-2
d_call: NA
v_call: TRBV28
cdr3_aa: CARSFLGRNYGYTF
cdr3_nt: TGTGCCCGCAGTTTCTTGGGACGGAACTATGGCTACACCTTC

clone_size: few
j_call: TRBJ2-2
d_call: NA
v_call: TRBV12-3/TRBV12-4
cdr3_aa: CASSPLASGGNTGELFF
cdr3_nt: TGTGCCAGCAGTCCTTTAGCGAGTGGGGGGAACACCGGGGAGCTGTTTTTT

clone_size: NA
j_call: TRBJ2-4
d_call: NA
v_call: TRBV5-1
cdr3_aa: CASSSLGFGAKNIQYF
cdr3_nt: TGCGCCAGCAGCTCCCTGGGGTTCGGGGCCAAAAACATTCAGTACTTC

clone_size: many
j_call: TRBJ2-7
d_call: NA
v_call: TRBV20-1
cdr3_aa: CSAMSSGDIGEQYF
cdr3_nt: TGCAGTGCTATGTCCAGCGGAGATATAGGGGAGCAGTACTTC

clone_size: few
j_call: TRBJ2-3
d_call: TRBD2
v_call: TRBV5-4
cdr3_aa: CASSIGLAGYTDTQYF
cdr3_nt: TGTGCCAGCAGCATCGGACTAGCGGGTTACACAGATACGCAGTATTTT

clone_size: many
j_call: TRBJ1-4
d_call: NA
v_call: TRBV15
cdr3_aa: CATSRDIGVEVEKLFF
cdr3_nt: TGTGCCACCAGCAGAGATATCGGGGTGGAAGTTGAAAAACTGTTTTTT

clone_size: many
j_call: TRBJ1-2
d_call: NA
v_call: TRBV5-5
cdr3_aa: CASSLGSRVGYTF
cdr3_nt: TGTGCCAGCAGCTTGGGGTCCAGAGTTGGCTACACCTTC

clone_size: many
j_call: TRBJ2-7
d_call: TRBD1
v_call: TRBV6-2/TRBV6-3
cdr3_aa: CASSDRGHYEQYF
cdr3_nt: TGTGCCAGCAGTGACAGGGGCCACTACGAGCAGTACTTC

clone_size: many
j_call: TRBJ2-7
d_call: NA
v_call: TRBV7-2
cdr3_aa: CASSRRRGEQYF
cdr3_nt: TGTGCCAGCAGTCGGCGGCGGGGCGAGCAGTACTTC

clone_size: many
j_call: TRBJ1-2
d_call: TRBD1
v_call: TRBV20-1
cdr3_aa: CSGRTGPNYGYTF
cdr3_nt: TGCAGTGGTCGGACAGGGCCAAACTATGGCTACACCTTC

clone_size: many
j_call: TRBJ2-1
d_call: TRBD1
v_call: TRBV7-7
cdr3_aa: CASSIGTGGSYEQFF
cdr3_nt: TGTGCTAGCAGCATCGGGACAGGGGGCTCGTATGAGCAGTTCTTC

clone_size: medium-sized
j_call: TRBJ2-1
d_call: TRBD2
v_call: TRBV12-3/TRBV12-4
cdr3_aa: CASSWTSGNEQFF
cdr3_nt: TGTGCCAGCAGTTGGACTAGCGGGAATGAGCAGTTCTTC

clone_size: many
j_call: TRBJ2-7
d_call: TRBD1
v_call: TRBV19
cdr3_aa: CASRGGDREFYEQYF
cdr3_nt: TGTGCCAGTCGAGGGGGGGACAGGGAGTTCTACGAGCAGTACTTC

clone_size: NA
j_call: TRBJ1-2
d_call: TRBD1
v_call: TRBV27
cdr3_aa: CASSPRRTGRADGYTF
cdr3_nt: TGTGCCAGCAGTCCCCGACGGACAGGGCGAGCTGACGGCTACACCTTC

clone_size: many
j_call: TRBJ1-5
d_call: TRBD1
v_call: TRBV2
cdr3_aa: CASSEQGARQPQHF
cdr3_nt: TGTGCCAGCAGTGAACAGGGGGCTCGGCAGCCCCAGCATTTT

clone_size: NA
j_call: TRBJ2-3
d_call: NA
v_call: TRBV30
cdr3_aa: CAWEIAVSTDTQYF
cdr3_nt: TGTGCCTGGGAAATAGCGGTTAGCACAGATACGCAGTATTTT

clone_size: NA
j_call: TRBJ2-1
d_call: TRBD1
v_call: TRBV12-3/TRBV12-4
cdr3_aa: CASSLERMGTGGIGEQFF
cdr3_nt: TGTGCCAGCAGTTTAGAGAGGATGGGGACAGGGGGTATCGGTGAGCAGTTCTTC

clone_size: few
j_call: TRBJ2-7
d_call: TRBD1
v_call: TRBV27
cdr3_aa: CASSLYFRDRAYEQYF
cdr3_nt: TGTGCCAGCAGTTTATACTTCCGGGACAGAGCCTACGAGCAGTACTTC

clone_size: many
j_call: TRBJ2-5
d_call: NA
v_call: TRBV2
cdr3_aa: CASSEAGLSIETQYF
cdr3_nt: TGTGCCAGCAGTGAAGCTGGACTCAGCATAGAGACCCAGTACTTC

clone_size: many
j_call: TRBJ2-1
d_call: TRBD2
v_call: TRBV28
cdr3_aa: CASTWTSGRANEQFF
cdr3_nt: TGTGCCAGCACTTGGACTAGCGGGAGGGCAAATGAGCAGTTCTTC

clone_size: once
j_call: TRBJ2-7
d_call: TRBD2
v_call: TRBV6-6
cdr3_aa: CASSYAGGGMRGTSGYEQYF
cdr3_nt: TGTGCCAGCAGTTACGCCGGCGGGGGGATGAGGGGGACTAGCGGCTACGAGCAGTACTTC

clone_size: many
j_call: TRBJ2-1
d_call: NA
v_call: TRBV10-3
cdr3_aa: CAIMGNSYNEQFF
cdr3_nt: TGTGCCATCATGGGGAATTCCTACAATGAGCAGTTCTTC

clone_size: few
j_call: TRBJ1-4
d_call: NA
v_call: TRBV6-1
cdr3_aa: CASRARGGFGEKLFF
cdr3_nt: TGTGCCAGCAGGGCCCGAGGGGGGTTCGGTGAAAAACTGTTTTTT

clone_size: NA
j_call: TRBJ2-1
d_call: NA
v_call: TRBV18
cdr3_aa: CASSPPASYNEQFF
cdr3_nt: TGTGCCAGCTCACCTCCGGCTAGTTACAATGAGCAGTTCTTC

clone_size: NA
j_call: TRBJ2-1
d_call: NA
v_call: TRBV7-9
cdr3_aa: CASSLGGGRPIVGNEQFF
cdr3_nt: TGTGCCAGCAGCTTAGGAGGGGGTCGTCCGATAGTTGGCAATGAGCAGTTCTTC

clone_size: few
j_call: TRBJ2-5
d_call: NA
v_call: TRBV30
cdr3_aa: CAWSPGGHPQETQYF
cdr3_nt: TGTGCCTGGAGCCCTGGGGGGCACCCCCAAGAGACCCAGTACTTC

clone_size: many
j_call: TRBJ2-2
d_call: NA
v_call: TRBV9
cdr3_aa: CASSVEEVDNTGELFF
cdr3_nt: TGTGCCAGCAGCGTAGAGGAAGTCGACAACACCGGGGAGCTGTTTTTT

clone_size: many
j_call: TRBJ1-3
d_call: NA
v_call: TRBV29-1
cdr3_aa: CSAVRGDTIYF
cdr3_nt: TGCAGCGCTGTACGGGGGGACACCATATATTTT

clone_size: many
j_call: TRBJ2-3
d_call: NA
v_call: TRBV6-4
cdr3_aa: CASSDRGASTDTQYF
cdr3_nt: TGTGCCAGCAGTGACCGGGGGGCGAGCACAGATACGCAGTATTTT

clone_size: many
j_call: TRBJ2-5
d_call: NA
v_call: TRBV11-2
cdr3_aa: CASSLDLGGETQYF
cdr3_nt: TGTGCCAGCAGCTTAGATCTTGGGGGAGAGACCCAGTACTTC

clone_size: few
j_call: TRBJ2-1
d_call: NA
v_call: TRBV27
cdr3_aa: CASSSIFRTHNEQFF
cdr3_nt: TGTGCCAGCAGTTCCATATTTCGGACACACAATGAGCAGTTCTTC

clone_size: many
j_call: TRBJ1-6
d_call: NA
v_call: TRBV4-3
cdr3_aa: CASSHWERLEPLHF
cdr3_nt: TGCGCCAGCAGCCACTGGGAACGGCTAGAACCCCTCCACTTT

clone_size: NA
j_call: TRBJ1-4
d_call: TRBD1
v_call: TRBV7-9
cdr3_aa: CASSRVLTGENEKLFF
cdr3_nt: TGTGCCAGCTCCCGTGTTCTGACAGGGGAAAATGAAAAACTGTTTTTT

clone_size: many
j_call: TRBJ2-2
d_call: NA
v_call: TRBV6-2/TRBV6-3
cdr3_aa: CASSFRLASTGELFF
cdr3_nt: TGTGCCAGCAGTTTCCGGCTAGCTAGCACCGGGGAGCTGTTTTTT

clone_size: many
j_call: TRBJ2-5
d_call: TRBD2
v_call: TRBV20-1
cdr3_aa: CSARATSGAYLQETQYF
cdr3_nt: TGCAGTGCTAGAGCGACTAGCGGAGCTTACCTCCAAGAGACCCAGTACTTC